Listed here are 30 T cell receptor beta chains from one sample, sequenced in a study of CXCR3-negative and CXCR3-positive naive CD8 T cells. The libraries of TRB cDNA were prepared using 5' RACE with UMI labels. TCRdb re-called the 5' RACE reads; one entry per CDR3 protein, DNA not given. The sample is made up of roughly 39,000 distinct CDR3 sequences, and the top ten hold roughly 10% of it. The sequenced material came from memory CD8+ T cells from blood. The receptors here all came from a human donor in good health. Some clones in this sample may be carry-over from other donors' samples.

The chain carries TRBV25-1 and TRBJ1-2; the TCRdb D gene call, TRBD1, has no DNA to confirm it. This CDR3 spans 14 amino acids. CDR1 is MGHDK and CDR2 is SYGVNS in the germline V gene. CDR3 loop: CASWTGGFNYGYTF.

The V and J genes are TRBV29-1 and TRBJ1-4. CDR3 length: 15 residues. Per the germline V gene, CDR1 is SQVTM and CDR2 is ANQGSEA. CDR3 amino acids: CSVEVAELTNEKLFF.

J is TRBJ2-7 and V is TRBV11-2; with no DNA, the TCRdb D assignment of TRBD2 cannot be verified. This CDR3 is built from 16 residues. CDR1 and CDR2 from the germline V gene are SGHAT and FQNNGV. CDR3 residues: CASSLDRAGGLREQYF.

The chain is built from TRBV5-1 and TRBJ2-1; TCRdb proposes TRBD2, but this gene call is untestable without DNA. Germline lookup yields CDR1 SGHRS and CDR2 YFSETQ. The CDR3 has 14 residues. The CDR3 here is CASTSSGGYNEQFF.

The chain combines TRBV28 with TRBJ2-7; without DNA, the TCRdb call of TRBD2 cannot be checked. This CDR3 spans 17 amino acids. Germline V gene data show CDR1 as MDHEN and CDR2 as SYDVKM. The CDR3 reads CASNTAVAGGRSYEQYF.

The chain has TRBV28 and TRBJ2-1; TCRdb designates TRBD2, a call that cannot be tested without DNA. Germline V gene lookup returns CDR1 MDHEN and CDR2 SYDVKM. The CDR3 has 12 residues. The CDR3 sequence is CASSLPAGEQFF.

The chain links TRBV6-2 or TRBV6-3 to TRBJ2-7. Germline V CDR1 and CDR2: MNHEY, SVGEGT. This CDR3 is built from 14 residues. The CDR3 here is CASSYSSGSYEQYF.

The rearrangement uses TRBV29-1 and TRBJ2-5; with no DNA, the TCRdb D assignment of TRBD1 cannot be verified. The CDR3 totals 14 residues. From germline, CDR1 is SQVTM and CDR2 ANQGSEA. CDR3 sequence: CSVELAGDWETQYF. The full variable domain, in which reference TRBV29-1 and TRBJ2-5 provide the parts outside the CDR3, is SAVISQKPSRDICQRGTSLTIQCQVDSQVTMMFWYRQQPGQSLTLIATANQGSEATYESGFVIDKFPISRPNLTFSTLTVSNMSPEDSSIYLCSVELAGDWETQYFGPGTRLLVL.

The V call is TRBV19, the J call TRBJ2-3; TCRdb gives TRBD2 as the D gene, but with no DNA this cannot be confirmed. Germline V gene sequence: CDR1 LNHDA, CDR2 SQIVND (reference sequence). CDR3 length equals 16 residues. The CDR3 sequence is CASSPLGLTSTDTQYF.

The rearrangement joins TRBV4-3 to TRBJ2-7; TCRdb designates TRBD2, a call that cannot be tested without DNA. The germline CDR1 and CDR2 sequences are LGHNA and YSLEER. This CDR3 is built from 16 residues. This CDR3 reads CASSQDTVGGDNEQYF.

This chain links TRBV7-9 with TRBJ2-7; the TCRdb D gene call, TRBD1, has no DNA to confirm it. This CDR3 comprises 15 residues. Germline loops: CDR1 SEHNR, CDR2 FQNEAQ (reference sequence). CDR3 residues: CASSFIGGLVNEQYF.

V is TRBV29-1 and J is TRBJ1-1; TCRdb's D call of TRBD1 is untestable without DNA. Germline CDR1 and CDR2: SQVTM and ANQGSEA. The CDR3 sequence is 13 residues long. This CDR3 reads CSVGGGTNTEAFF.

V and J are TRBV5-1 and TRBJ1-2; absent DNA, TCRdb's TRBD1 call cannot be checked. The CDR3 contains 14 residues. CDR1 and CDR2 from the germline V gene are SGHRS and YFSETQ. The CDR3 region is CTSSQGDSGYGYTF.

The chain joins TRBV3-1 to TRBJ2-1; TCRdb outputs TRBD1, but without DNA this stays unchecked. The CDR3 length is 15 residues. Germline V CDR1 and CDR2: LGHDT, YNNKEL (reference sequence). CDR3 region: CASSQVGGLYNEQFF.

V gene TRBV21-1 combines with J gene TRBJ2-1; the TCRdb call, TRBD2, lacks DNA for checking. TRBV21-1 is a documented pseudogene. The CDR3 has 16 residues. CDR3 region: CASSKQLAGHYNEQFF.

The gene calls are TRBV12-3 or TRBV12-4 and TRBJ1-2; TCRdb gives TRBD1 as the D gene, but with no DNA this cannot be confirmed. CDR3 size: 16 residues. The CDR3 is CASSLALQGAPYGYTF.

The rearrangement links TRBV11-3 to TRBJ2-1; TCRdb's assignment of TRBD2 cannot be checked, as there is no DNA. This CDR3 is 15 amino acids long. Germline assignment: CDR1 SGHNT and CDR2 YENEEA. The CDR3 protein is CASSLGGNSGVEQFF.

The rearrangement joins TRBV29-1 to TRBJ2-2. This CDR3 is 13 amino acids long. Germline V CDR1 and CDR2: SQVTM, ANQGSEA. CDR3 region: CSVEGPNTGELFF.

The J gene is TRBJ2-3, the V gene TRBV20-1; the D gene TCRdb calls, TRBD1, cannot be checked with no DNA. The CDR3 totals 14 residues. Germline loops: CDR1 DFQATT, CDR2 SNEGSKA (reference sequence). The CDR3 sequence: CSARRGADTDTQYF.

The rearrangement links TRBV13 to TRBJ2-7. Germline V gene data show CDR1 as PRHDT and CDR2 as FYEKMQ (reference sequence). This CDR3 contains 12 residues. The CDR3 sequence: CASSFYSYEQYF.

The chain uses TRBV6-5 and TRBJ2-7. There are 16 residues in the CDR3. Germline-derived CDR1 and CDR2 are MNHEY and SVGAGI. The CDR3 region is CASSYSRTDLTYEQYF.

The genes are TRBV7-9 and TRBJ1-2. Germline loops: CDR1 SEHNR, CDR2 FQNEAQ (reference sequence). CDR3 size: 16 residues. The CDR3 loop reads CASSSPPAGGDYGYTF.

The chain couples TRBV20-1 to TRBJ1-3; the D gene TCRdb calls, TRBD1, cannot be checked with no DNA. This CDR3 is built from 16 residues. Germline V CDR1 and CDR2: DFQATT, SNEGSKA (reference sequence). The CDR3 loop is CSARETQETSGNTIYF.

This chain uses TRBV12-3 or TRBV12-4 with TRBJ1-1. This CDR3 has 13 amino acids. The CDR3 protein is CASSSRMNTEAFF.

The CDR3 region is CSVLSVGRNEQYF. V gene TRBV29-1 combines with J gene TRBJ2-7; TCRdb lists TRBD2, though no DNA is available to test this call. The germline CDR1 and CDR2 sequences are SQVTM and ANQGSEA. The CDR3 is made up of 13 amino acids.

The J gene is TRBJ2-4, the V gene TRBV29-1; TCRdb proposes TRBD1, but this gene call is untestable without DNA. Per germline, CDR1 SQVTM and CDR2 ANQGSEA. The CDR3 extends over 14 amino acids. CDR3 region: CSVVLPGAKNIQYF. Based on the CDR3 plus reference TRBV29-1 and TRBJ2-4, the full variable domain is SAVISQKPSRDICQRGTSLTIQCQVDSQVTMMFWYRQQPGQSLTLIATANQGSEATYESGFVIDKFPISRPNLTFSTLTVSNMSPEDSSIYLCSVVLPGAKNIQYFGAGTRLSVL.

This sequence joins TRBV28 and TRBJ1-3; the TRBD1 assignment by TCRdb is unverifiable without DNA. This CDR3 has 15 amino acids. Germline V gives CDR1 MDHEN, CDR2 SYDVKM. The CDR3 spells CASSLRGFSGNTIYF.

The CDR3 reads CASSDDLQETQYF. This chain joins TRBV19 and TRBJ2-5. This CDR3 has 13 amino acids. Germline values: CDR1 LNHDA, CDR2 SQIVND (reference sequence).

This sequence joins TRBV29-1 and TRBJ2-7; TCRdb selects TRBD1, and the lack of DNA leaves this call unchecked. This CDR3 is 13 amino acids long. Germline assignment: CDR1 SQVTM and CDR2 ANQGSEA. CDR3 sequence: CSVPPGGFYEQYF.

The genes are TRBV29-1 and TRBJ1-1. The CDR3 is 11 amino acids. Germline V lookup: CDR1 SQVTM, CDR2 ANQGSEA. The CDR3: CSESKNTEAFF.